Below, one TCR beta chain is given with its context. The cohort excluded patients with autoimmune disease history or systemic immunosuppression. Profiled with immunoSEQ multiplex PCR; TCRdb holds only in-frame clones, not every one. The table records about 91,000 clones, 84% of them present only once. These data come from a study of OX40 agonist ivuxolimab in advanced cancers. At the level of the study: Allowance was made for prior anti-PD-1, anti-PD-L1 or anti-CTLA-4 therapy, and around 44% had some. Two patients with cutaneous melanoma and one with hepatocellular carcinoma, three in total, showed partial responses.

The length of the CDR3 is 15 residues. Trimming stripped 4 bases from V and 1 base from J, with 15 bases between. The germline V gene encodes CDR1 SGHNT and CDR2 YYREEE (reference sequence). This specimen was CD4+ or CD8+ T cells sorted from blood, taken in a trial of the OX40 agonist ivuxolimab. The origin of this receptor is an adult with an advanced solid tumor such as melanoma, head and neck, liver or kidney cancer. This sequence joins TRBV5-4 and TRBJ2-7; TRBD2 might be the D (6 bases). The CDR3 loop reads CASSPSAGSSYEQYF. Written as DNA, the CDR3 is TGTGCCAGCAGCCCGTCGGCGGGGTCTTCCTACGAGCAGTACTTC. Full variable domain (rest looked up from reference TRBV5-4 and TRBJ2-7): ETGVTQSPTHLIKTRGQQVTLRCSSQSGHNTVSWYQQALGQGPQFIFQYYREEENGRGNFPPRFSGLQFPNYSSELNVNALELDDSALYLCASSPSAGSSYEQYFGPGTRLTVT.